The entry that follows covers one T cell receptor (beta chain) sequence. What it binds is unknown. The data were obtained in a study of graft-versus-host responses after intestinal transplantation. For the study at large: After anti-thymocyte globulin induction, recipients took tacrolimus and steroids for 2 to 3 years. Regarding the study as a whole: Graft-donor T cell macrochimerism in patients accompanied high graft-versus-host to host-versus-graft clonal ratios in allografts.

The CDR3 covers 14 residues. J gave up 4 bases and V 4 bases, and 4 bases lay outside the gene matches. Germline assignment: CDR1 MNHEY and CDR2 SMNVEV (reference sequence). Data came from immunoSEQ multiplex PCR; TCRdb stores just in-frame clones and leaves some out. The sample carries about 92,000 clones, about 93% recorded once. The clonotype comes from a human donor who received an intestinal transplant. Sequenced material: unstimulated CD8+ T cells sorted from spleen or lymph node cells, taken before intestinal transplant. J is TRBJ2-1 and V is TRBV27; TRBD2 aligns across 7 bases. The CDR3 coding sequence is TGTGCCAGCAGTTCAGCGGGGATTTACAATGAGCAGTTCTTC. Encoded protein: CASSSAGIYNEQFF.